One sample yielded the 20 T cell receptor beta chains listed below, sequenced in a study of blood T cell repertoires in COVID-19 (dated by TCRdb to the early 2020s). Receptor libraries were prepared by the immunoSEQ multiplex PCR assay. Here the immuneACCESS table is served through TCRdb, limited to in-frame sequences with V and J called. Missing clones are a known gap in these copies; in checked studies unresolved V genes cover under half, and the rest lacks a known reason. Across this sample there are fewer than 200,000 clones, with 70% to 80% seen only once. Jointly, the top ten make up 15% to 20% of the sample. Sample: PBMCs or T cells enriched from blood (not recorded which). The receptors stem from a woman between 45 and 65 years old who had recovered from COVID-19.

J is TRBJ2-7 and V is TRBV7-8; the match to TRBD2 covers 11 bases. Per the germline V gene, CDR1 is SGHVS and CDR2 is FQNEAQ. With V trimmed by 4 bases and J by 4 bases, 12 bases remained unmatched. There are 17 residues in the CDR3. Written as DNA, the CDR3 is TGTGCCAGCAGCTGGCCGCGGCTAGCGGGAGGAGGTTACGAGCAGTACTTC. It translates to CASSWPRLAGGGYEQYF.

This clone was counted many times. The rearrangement uses TRBV2 and TRBJ2-1; D gene uncertain. Trimming stripped 6 bases from V and 6 bases from J, with 9 bases between. CDR3 length: 12 amino acids. The germline V gene has CDR1 SNHLY and CDR2 FYNNEI. In nucleotides, the CDR3 is TGTGCCAGCAGCTGGAGCTCCAATGAGCAGTTCTTC. The encoded protein is CASSWSSNEQFF.

This chain connects TRBV10-1 to TRBJ1-1; TRBD1 matches at 9 bases. There are 14 residues in the CDR3. J lost 3 bases, V lost 6 bases, and 5 bases had no gene match. Germline lookup yields CDR1 WNHNN and CDR2 SYGVQD (reference sequence). The CDR3 sequence is CASRLRDRDTEAFF. In DNA form, the CDR3 reads TGCGCCAGCAGGCTCCGGGACAGGGACACTGAAGCTTTCTTT.

Only one count was recorded for this clone. V is TRBV20-1 and J is TRBJ2-3, with 8 bases aligning to TRBD2. CDR3 length: 13 residues. Unmatched junction bases numbered 6, after V lost 3 bases and J lost 7 bases. Germline V gives CDR1 DFQATT, CDR2 SNEGSKA (reference sequence). CDR3 in amino acids: CSASPGGSYTQYF. Written as DNA, the CDR3 is TGCAGTGCTAGTCCGGGAGGGTCGTATACGCAGTATTTT.

The rearrangement joins TRBV6-5 to TRBJ1-1; 8 bases align to TRBD1. The CDR3 contains 15 residues. The V gene's germline CDR1 is MNHEY and CDR2 SVGAGI. V gave up 0 bases and J gave up 1 base; unmatched junction bases: 1. CDR3 loop: CASSYSGQGNTEAFF. The CDR3 coding sequence is TGTGCCAGCAGTTACTCAGGACAGGGGAACACTGAAGCTTTCTTT.

The rearrangement uses TRBV7-9 and TRBJ2-7; tentatively, D is TRBD2 (5 bases). V lost 7 bases, J lost 4 bases, and 20 bases lay in between. The CDR3 is made up of 15 amino acids. The V gene's germline CDR1 is SEHNR and CDR2 FQNEAQ (reference sequence). CDR3 amino acids: CASNLDGDGRYEQYF. The CDR3 DNA is TGTGCCAGCAACCTCGACGGGGATGGGCGGTACGAGCAGTACTTC.

V and J are TRBV3-1 (or the pseudogene TRBV3-2) and TRBJ1-4, with no clear D. CDR1 is LGHDT, CDR2 YNNKEL, per germline (reference sequence). The CDR3 runs 15 residues. The ends were cut back, 0 bases at V and 1 base at J, with 6 bases in the middle. The CDR3 reads CASSQDPGTNEKLFF. The CDR3 DNA follows: TGTGCCAGCAGCCAAGATCCAGGAACTAATGAAAAACTGTTTTTT.

The rearrangement joins TRBV18 to TRBJ2-2; TRBD1 aligns across 9 bases. Per the germline V gene, CDR1 is KGHSH and CDR2 is LQKENI. The V and J ends lost 5 bases and 5 bases, in that order; junction bases with no gene match: 9. The CDR3 is 16 residues long. The CDR3 loop is CASSYGTGTFTGELFF. In DNA form, the CDR3 reads TGTGCCAGCTCATATGGGACAGGGACCTTTACCGGGGAGCTGTTTTTT.

The chain recombines TRBV6-5 with TRBJ2-3, with 7 bases that match TRBD1. The J segment lost 1 base and the V segment lost 6 bases, leaving 7 bases of the junction unmatched. This CDR3 is built from 15 residues. Germline CDR1 MNHEY, CDR2 SVGAGI. CDR3 bases: TGTGCCAGCAGCCTAGCCGGGACAGGCACAGATACGCAGTATTTT. This gives the protein CASSLAGTGTDTQYF.

This chain links TRBV6-6 with TRBJ2-2; 9 bases line up with TRBD1. Losses at the gene ends were 5 bases for V and 2 bases for J; bases not matched to a gene: 6. The CDR3 has 16 residues. The germline gives CDR1 MNHNY, CDR2 SVGAGI (reference sequence). DNA for the CDR3: TGTGCCAGCAGTCCTACAGGGGGCGCCAACACCGGGGAGCTGTTTTTT. Translated, it gives CASSPTGGANTGELFF.

The chain combines TRBV7-2 with TRBJ1-1; 8 bases map to TRBD1. V shed 5 bases, J shed 0 bases, and the junction held 5 bases outside the gene matches. Germline V CDR1 and CDR2: SGHTA, FQGNSA. The CDR3 runs 15 residues. The DNA of the CDR3 is TGTGCCAGCAGCGGAGGACAGGGCGTGAACACTGAAGCTTTCTTT. Amino acids: CASSGGQGVNTEAFF. Full variable domain (missing parts from reference TRBV7-2 and TRBJ1-1): GAGVSQSPSNKVTEKGKDVELRCDPISGHTALYWYRQSLGQGLEFLIYFQGNSAPDKSGLPSDRFSAERTGGSVSTLTIQRTQQEDSAVYLCASSGGQGVNTEAFFGQGTRLTVV.

V and J are TRBV30 and TRBJ1-5, with 7 bases matching TRBD1. The ends lost 2 bases at V and 9 bases at J; junction bases unmatched: 4. This CDR3 comprises 12 residues. In germline, CDR1 is GTSNPN, CDR2 SVGIG (reference sequence). Here the CDR3 reads CAWSQQGRPQHF. The CDR3 DNA reads as TGTGCCTGGAGTCAACAGGGGCGGCCCCAGCATTTT.

V is TRBV29-1 and J is TRBJ1-1; D is undetermined. CDR3 size: 13 residues. V lost 4 bases to trimming and J lost 3 bases, with 12 bases between them. The germline gives CDR1 SQVTM, CDR2 ANQGSEA. CDR3 bases: TGCAGCGTTGCGCGCGGACTTTACACTGAAGCTTTCTTT. This translates into CSVARGLYTEAFF. Based on the CDR3 plus reference TRBV29-1 and TRBJ1-1, the full variable domain is SAVISQKPSRDICQRGTSLTIQCQVDSQVTMMFWYRQQPGQSLTLIATANQGSEATYESGFVIDKFPISRPNLTFSTLTVSNMSPEDSSIYLCSVARGLYTEAFFGQGTRLTVV.

The chain is built from TRBV2 and TRBJ1-2; tentatively, D is TRBD1 (6 bases). CDR1 is SNHLY, CDR2 FYNNEI, per germline. Trimming left V 7 bases short and J 4 bases short, with 13 bases between. The CDR3 extends over 13 amino acids. CDR3 sequence: CASTQGQLYGYTF. CDR3 nucleotides: TGTGCCAGCACACAGGGTCAACTCTATGGCTACACCTTC.

This clone showed up just once. The chain is built from TRBV11-2 and TRBJ1-1; D unclear. CDR1 is SGHAT, CDR2 FQNNGV, per germline. The CDR3 extends over 13 amino acids. V was cut by 0 bases and J by 5 bases, with 7 bases left in between. The CDR3 reads CASSLDGVTEAFF. The CDR3 bases are TGTGCCAGCAGCTTAGATGGAGTTACTGAAGCTTTCTTT.

The chain has TRBV7-9 and TRBJ1-2; D ambiguous. V was shortened by 0 bases and J by 6 bases, with 8 bases between the two germline ends. The CDR3 has 13 residues. The germline V gene encodes CDR1 SEHNR and CDR2 FQNEAQ (reference sequence). CDR3 coding DNA: TGTGCCAGCAGCTTAGCTCTAGCGGATGGCTACACCTTC. It translates to CASSLALADGYTF.

The genes are TRBV7-2 and TRBJ1-2; D gene ambiguous. Germline lookup yields CDR1 SGHTA and CDR2 FQGNSA. With 2 bases removed from V and 2 bases from J, the gap between germline ends came to 9 bases. The CDR3 is made up of 14 amino acids. The CDR3, as DNA: TGTGCCAGCAGCTTACAGACAAAAAACTATGGCTACACCTTC. Protein sequence: CASSLQTKNYGYTF.

This CDR3 is CASSWRSTGSPLHF. CDR3 bases: TGTGCCAGCAGTTGGCGCTCTACGGGGTCACCCCTCCACTTT. The V call is TRBV27, the J call TRBJ1-6; D is undetermined. The CDR3 consists of 14 residues. The V end lost 4 bases, the J end lost 10 bases, and 14 bases lay between the germline ends. Germline V gene lookup returns CDR1 MNHEY and CDR2 SMNVEV (reference sequence).

The chain joins TRBV7-6 to TRBJ2-6, with D tentatively TRBD1 (6 bases). Germline V gives CDR1 SGHVS, CDR2 FNYEAQ. V lost 5 bases and J lost 1, with 12 bases in between. The length of the CDR3 is 16 residues. For the CDR3, the DNA is TGTGCCAGCAGCCAGGGGTCCTGGTCTGGGGCCAACGTCCTGACTTTC. Translation gives CASSQGSWSGANVLTF.

The chain recombines TRBV15 with TRBJ1-1; 7 positions match TRBD1. The germline V gene has CDR1 LNHNV and CDR2 YYDKDF (reference sequence). V lost 5 bases to trimming and J lost 3 bases; unmatched junction nucleotides: 6. CDR3 size: 14 residues. The CDR3 DNA reads as TGTGCCACCAGCGCGCGACAGGGCTACACTGAAGCTTTCTTT. Its protein is CATSARQGYTEAFF.